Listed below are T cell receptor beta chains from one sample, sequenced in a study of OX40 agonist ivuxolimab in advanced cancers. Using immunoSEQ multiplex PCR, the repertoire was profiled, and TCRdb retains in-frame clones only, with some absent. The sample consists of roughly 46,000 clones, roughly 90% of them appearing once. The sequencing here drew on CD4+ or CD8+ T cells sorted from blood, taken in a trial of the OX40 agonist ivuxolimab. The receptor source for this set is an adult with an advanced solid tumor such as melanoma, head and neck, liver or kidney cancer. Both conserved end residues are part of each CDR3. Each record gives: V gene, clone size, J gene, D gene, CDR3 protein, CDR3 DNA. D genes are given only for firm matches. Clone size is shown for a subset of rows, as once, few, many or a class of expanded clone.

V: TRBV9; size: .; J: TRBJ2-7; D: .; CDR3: CASQAADGAYEQYF; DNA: TGTGCCAGCCAAGCCGCGGACGGAGCTTACGAGCAGTACTTC
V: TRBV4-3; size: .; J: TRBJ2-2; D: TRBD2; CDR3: CASSQDPGGKAGELFF; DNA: TGCGCCAGCAGCCAAGATCCGGGGGGAAAAGCCGGGGAGCTGTTTTTT
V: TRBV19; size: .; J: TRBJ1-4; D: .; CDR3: CASSTNRGEKLFF; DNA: TGTGCCAGTAGTACAAACCGGGGCGAAAAACTGTTTTTT
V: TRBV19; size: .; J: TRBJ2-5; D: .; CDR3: CASSIHGFGADGGQETQYF; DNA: TGTGCCAGTAGTATCCATGGTTTCGGCGCAGACGGGGGCCAAGAGACCCAGTACTTC
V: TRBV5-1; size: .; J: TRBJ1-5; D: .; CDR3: CASSLGGFSNQPQHF; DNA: TGCGCCAGCAGCTTGGGTGGGTTTAGCAATCAGCCCCAGCATTTT
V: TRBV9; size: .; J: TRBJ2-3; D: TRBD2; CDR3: CASGRAGYWDTQYF; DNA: TGTGCCAGCGGGCGAGCGGGGTACTGGGATACGCAGTATTTT
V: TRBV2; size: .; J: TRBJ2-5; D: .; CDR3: CASSDYGWEETQYF; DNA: TGTGCCAGCAGTGATTATGGGTGGGAAGAGACCCAGTACTTC
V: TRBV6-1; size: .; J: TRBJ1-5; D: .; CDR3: CASSERGFSNQPQHF; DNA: TGTGCCAGCAGTGAACGGGGGTTCAGCAATCAGCCCCAGCATTTT
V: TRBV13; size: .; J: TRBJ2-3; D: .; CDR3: CASSFGDTQYF; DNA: TGTGCCAGCAGCTTCGGGGATACGCAGTATTTT
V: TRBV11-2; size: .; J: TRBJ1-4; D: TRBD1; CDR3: CASSYGTGYGNEKLFF; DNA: TGTGCCAGCAGCTACGGGACAGGGTACGGTAATGAAAAACTGTTTTTT
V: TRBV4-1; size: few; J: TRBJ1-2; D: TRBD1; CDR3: CASSQEDRVYGYTF; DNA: TGCGCCAGCAGCCAAGAGGACAGGGTATATGGCTACACCTTC
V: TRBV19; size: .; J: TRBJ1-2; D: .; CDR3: CASIGGGLAGYTF; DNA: TGTGCCAGTATCGGGGGGGGACTGGCTGGCTACACCTTC
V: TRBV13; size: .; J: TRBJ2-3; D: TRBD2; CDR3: CASLRSPGTSGDLRKDTDTQYF; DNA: TGTGCCAGCCTTAGAAGCCCGGGGACTAGCGGAGATCTTCGGAAGGACACAGATACGCAGTATTTT
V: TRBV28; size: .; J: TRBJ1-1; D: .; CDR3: CASSLGRNTEAFF; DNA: TGTGCCAGCAGTTTAGGGAGAAACACTGAAGCTTTCTTT
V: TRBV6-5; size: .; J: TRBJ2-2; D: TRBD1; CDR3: CASIRDRALGELFF; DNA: TGTGCCAGCATCAGAGACAGGGCCCTCGGGGAGCTGTTTTTT
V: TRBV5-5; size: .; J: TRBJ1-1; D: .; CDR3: CASSFRRQTEAFF; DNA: TGTGCCAGCAGCTTCAGACGGCAGACTGAAGCTTTCTTT
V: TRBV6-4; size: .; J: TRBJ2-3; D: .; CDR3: CASSEKSGGTDTQYF; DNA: TGTGCCAGCAGTGAAAAAAGCGGAGGCACAGATACGCAGTATTTT
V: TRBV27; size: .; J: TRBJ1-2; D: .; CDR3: CASSFSAGPLTYGYTF; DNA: TGTGCCAGCAGTTTTAGCGCGGGCCCCCTAACTTATGGCTACACCTTC
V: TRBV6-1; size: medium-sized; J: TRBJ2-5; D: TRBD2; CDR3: CASSEASGGQETQYF; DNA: TGTGCCAGCAGTGAGGCTAGCGGGGGGCAAGAGACCCAGTACTTC
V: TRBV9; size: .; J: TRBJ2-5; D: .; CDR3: CASSVWTDPQETQYF; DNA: TGTGCCAGCAGCGTCTGGACGGACCCGCAAGAGACCCAGTACTTC
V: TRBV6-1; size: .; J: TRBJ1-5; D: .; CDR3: CASSEAFEEPQHF; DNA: TGTGCCAGCAGTGAAGCGTTCGAGGAACCCCAGCATTTT
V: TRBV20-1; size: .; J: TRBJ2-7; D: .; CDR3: CSARESYEQYF; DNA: TGCAGTGCTAGGGAATCCTACGAGCAGTACTTC
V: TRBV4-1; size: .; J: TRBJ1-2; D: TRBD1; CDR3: CASSPLTGGGYTF; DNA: TGCGCCAGCAGCCCACTGACAGGGGGAGGCTACACCTTC
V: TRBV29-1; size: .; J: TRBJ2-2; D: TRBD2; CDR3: CSVSAGVNTGELFF; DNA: TGCAGCGTTTCGGCGGGGGTGAACACCGGGGAGCTGTTTTTT
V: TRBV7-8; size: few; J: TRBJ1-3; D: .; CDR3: CASSLGGFSGNTIYF; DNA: TGTGCCAGCAGCTTAGGGGGCTTCTCTGGAAACACCATATATTTT
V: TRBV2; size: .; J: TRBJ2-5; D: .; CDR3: CAVQRGETQYF; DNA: TGTGCCGTCCAAAGGGGAGAGACCCAGTACTTC
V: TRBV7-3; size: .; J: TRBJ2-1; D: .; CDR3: CASSSRGSSSYNEQFF; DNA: TGTGCCAGCAGCTCTAGAGGTTCGAGCTCCTACAATGAGCAGTTCTTC
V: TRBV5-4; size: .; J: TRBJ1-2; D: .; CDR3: CASSLGWGSNYGYTF; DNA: TGTGCCAGCAGCTTGGGATGGGGGAGTAACTATGGCTACACCTTC
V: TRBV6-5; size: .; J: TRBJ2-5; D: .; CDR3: CASSPTGGRETQYF; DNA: TGTGCCAGCAGCCCCACCGGGGGGCGCGAGACCCAGTACTTC